One TCR beta chain is described in this entry. No antigen is known for it. Base qualities were left out, and no much larger clone turns up one base away. The donors were included in the validation cohort of roughly 130 subjects, a group kept apart from the roughly 730-subject first cohort. This record belongs to a study of cytomegalovirus exposure and HLA in healthy donors (dated by TCRdb to 2017 to 2019). Background on the whole study: The 650 to 750 repertoires of the first cohort and the roughly 120 validation repertoires were produced on the same platform, according to a later analysis. The study was designed to test whether signatures of past pathogen exposure could be identified by cataloging public T cell receptors. Along with the roughly 700-subject first cohort, a separate validation cohort of some 130 different subjects was used. The study combined high-throughput TCR immunosequencing, statistical association of individual TCRs with disease status, and machine learning to predict cytomegalovirus infection status.

The method behind the library was the immunoSEQ multiplex PCR assay. The source study handled its data this way. A statistical classification framework was developed to diagnose cytomegalovirus status using the catalog of TCR beta chain sequences. TCRdb took over this immuneACCESS table, retaining in-frame rearrangements with V and J assigned. Such tables are incomplete; in checked studies, under half of the missing clones stem from an unresolved V gene, and the remainder is unexplained. The V and J calls and clone size come from that table; D and trimming were worked out from the DNA. The sample contains about 280,000 clones, around nine tenths of them found a single time. The ten largest clones add up to around 0.9% of the sample. V ends up 1 base short and J 7 bases short, with an unmatched junction base count of 6. CDR1 and CDR2 were assigned from the germline V gene (reference sequence) as GTSNPN and SVGIG. From the cysteine through the phenylalanine, the CDR3 covers 14 amino acids. The kept DNA is CDR3 alone, 42 bases in frame from the first base.

What the work shows at the level of the full study, not this receptor alone: A total of some 180 TCR beta chains were listed by the study as associated with cytomegalovirus. The classifier was reported to diagnose cytomegalovirus status with high specificity and sensitivity in both the original cohort and the validation cohort. The authors suggested that the approach could potentially be extended to other disease states and immunological phenotypes. A few of the identified cytomegalovirus-associated TCR beta chains were confirmed in vitro to be specific for cytomegalovirus antigens. Most TCR sequences were seen in very few donors, while some public TCRs were found in many individuals. A later analysis lacked HLA typing for the validation cohort, so it scored co-occurrence in that cohort across all 110 or so repertoires. A later analysis found that TCRs clustered in the first cohort also tended to co-occur in the 95 to 150 validation repertoires, with more than 90% of cluster scores above 0.

The sequence was collected from a woman under 30 in good health and CMV-seronegative. The sequencing input was PBMCs. The chain is made from TRBV30 and TRBJ2-1; TRBD2 agrees with 8 junctional bases. CDR3 sequence: CAWSGSGGFNEQFF. The nucleotide sequence reads as follows: TGTGCCTGGAGTGGGAGCGGGGGTTTTAATGAGCAGTTCTTC.